This record concerns one T cell receptor (beta chain) sequence. Its antigen is currently unknown. With 5 bases removed from V and 3 bases from J, the gap between germline ends came to 11 bases. The CDR3 has 13 amino acids. Diagnoses used clinical symptoms, serum thyroxine and TRAb, thyroid ultrasound and orbital computed tomography. This sample stems from a study of T cells in Graves' hyperthyroidism and ophthalmopathy. Authors of the study amplified TCR beta CDR3 regions from RNA transcripts. When the TCR CDR3 underwent first-round RT-PCR, the HTBI primer set was used. TCRdb passed the multiplex PCR reads through MiXCR, listing each CDR3 protein once. This table holds hundreds of thousands of distinct CDR3 sequences, more than 13% found once. Study-wide findings and caveats: Blood shared most expanded thyroid clonotypes above 0.001.

The sequence was collected from a man between 50 and 59 years old with Graves' ophthalmopathy. The sequenced material came from blood. The chain recombines TRBV12-3 or TRBV12-4 with TRBJ2-7; a weak D match, TRBD1 (6 bases). The CDR3: CASSMDSFYEQYF. CDR3 nucleotide sequence: TGTGCCAGCAGTATGGACAGCTTCTACGAGCAGTACTTC.